This entry lists 3 T cell receptor beta chains sequenced from one sample in a study of prognosis after radiotherapy for stage I lung cancer. Genomic DNA served as the source from which two-round multiplex PCR generated TCR beta CDR3 amplicons. The use of primers specific to each TRBV and TRBJ gene characterized first-round PCR. One entry per CDR3 protein results from TCRdb running MiXCR on the multiplex PCR reads. The sample holds fewer than 25,000 distinct CDR3 sequences, about 37% seen once. The material was PBMCs, obtained before or after stereotactic body radiation therapy (not recorded which). The receptors shown here come from a donor over 45 with non-small cell lung cancer.

This clonotype was counted many times. The CDR3 sequence is CASTQGSQPQHF. As DNA, the CDR3 is TGTGCCAGTACTCAGGGGAGCCAGCCCCAGCATTTT. The V call is TRBV19, the J call TRBJ1-5, with D maybe TRBD1 (6 bases). CDR1 LNHDA and CDR2 SQIVND come from the germline V gene (reference sequence). V was trimmed by 7 bases and J by 7 bases, leaving 11 bases between them. There are 12 residues in the CDR3.

A word on this clonotype: One end of the junction varies from germline; a read error may be responsible. The CDR3 loop reads CASSEQSGTDTGELSF. The CDR3 DNA reads as TGTGCCAGCAGTGAACAGTCGGGGACGGACACCGGGGAGCTGTCTTTT. The chain uses TRBV6-1 and TRBJ2-2; D tentatively fits TRBD1 or TRBD2 (5 bases each). This CDR3 is 16 amino acids long. The germline CDR1 and CDR2 sequences are MNHNS and SASEGT.

To note about this clonotype: A much larger clone differs by one base, so this may be a read error. CDR3 sequence: CSVEGTHRDYGYTF. Written as DNA, the CDR3 is TGCAGCGTTGAAGGAACCCATAGAGACTATGGCTACACCTTC. The chain employs TRBV29-1 and TRBJ1-2, with D uncertain. V was clipped by 1 base and J by 3 bases, with 12 bases between them. The germline CDR1 and CDR2 sequences are SQVTM and ANQGSEA. The CDR3 spans 14 residues.